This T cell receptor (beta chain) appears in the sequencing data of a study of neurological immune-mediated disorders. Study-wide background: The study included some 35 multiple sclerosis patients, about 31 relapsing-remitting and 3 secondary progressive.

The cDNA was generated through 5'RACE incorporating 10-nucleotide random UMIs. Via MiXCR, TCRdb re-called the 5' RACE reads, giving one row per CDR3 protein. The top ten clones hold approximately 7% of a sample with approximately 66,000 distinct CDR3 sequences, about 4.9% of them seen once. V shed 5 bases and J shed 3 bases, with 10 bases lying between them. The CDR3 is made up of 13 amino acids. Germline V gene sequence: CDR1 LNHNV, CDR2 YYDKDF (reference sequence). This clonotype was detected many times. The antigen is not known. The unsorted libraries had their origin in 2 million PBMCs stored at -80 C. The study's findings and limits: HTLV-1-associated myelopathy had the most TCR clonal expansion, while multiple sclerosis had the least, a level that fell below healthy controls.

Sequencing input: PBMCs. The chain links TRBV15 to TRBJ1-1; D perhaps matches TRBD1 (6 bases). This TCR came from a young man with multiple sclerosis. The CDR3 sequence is CATSVRGDTEAFF. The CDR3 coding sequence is TGTGCCACCAGCGTGAGGGGGGACACTGAAGCTTTCTTT. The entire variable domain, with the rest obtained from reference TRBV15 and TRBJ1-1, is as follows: DAMVIQNPRYQVTQFGKPVTLSCSQTLNHNVMYWYQQKSSQAPKLLFHYYDKDFNNEADTPDNFQSRRPNTSFCFLDIRSPGLGDTAMYLCATSVRGDTEAFFGQGTRLTVV.